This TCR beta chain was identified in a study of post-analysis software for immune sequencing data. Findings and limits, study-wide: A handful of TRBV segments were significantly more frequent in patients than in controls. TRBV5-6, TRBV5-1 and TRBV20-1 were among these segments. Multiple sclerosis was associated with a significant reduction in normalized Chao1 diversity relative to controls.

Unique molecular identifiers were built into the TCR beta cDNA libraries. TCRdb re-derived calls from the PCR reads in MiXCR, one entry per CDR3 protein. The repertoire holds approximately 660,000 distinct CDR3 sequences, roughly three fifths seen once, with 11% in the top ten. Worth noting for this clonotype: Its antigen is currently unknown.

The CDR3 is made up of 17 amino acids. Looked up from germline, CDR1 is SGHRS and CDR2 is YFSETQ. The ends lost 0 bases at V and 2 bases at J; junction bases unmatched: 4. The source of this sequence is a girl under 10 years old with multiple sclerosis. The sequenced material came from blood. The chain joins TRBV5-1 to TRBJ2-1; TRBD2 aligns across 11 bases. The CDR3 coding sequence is TGCGCCAGCAGCTTGGCACTAGCGGGAGAAACCTACAATGAGCAGTTCTTC. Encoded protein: CASSLALAGETYNEQFF. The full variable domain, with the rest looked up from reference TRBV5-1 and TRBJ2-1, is KAGVTQTPRYLIKTRGQQVTLSCSPISGHRSVSWYQQTPGQGLQFLFEYFSETQRNKGNFPGRFSGRQFSNSRSEMNVSTLELGDSALYLCASSLALAGETYNEQFFGPGTRLTVL.